Below, 21 T cell receptor beta chains from the same sample are listed, as sequenced in a study of blood T cell repertoires in COVID-19. This table comes from immunoSEQ multiplex PCR, and its TCRdb copy is limited to in-frame clones, with some not included. Of about 130,000 clones in the sample, approximately 82% were seen once. The material sequenced was peripheral blood. The receptor source for this set is a woman between 45 and 60 years old with acute or convalescent COVID-19.

This clone was seen repeatedly, ten times or more. The same CDR3 can be traced to other DNA sequences in this sample. The chain employs TRBV6-5 and TRBJ2-7, with 7 bases aligning to TRBD1. V lost 0 bases, J lost 2 bases, and 1 base stayed unmatched. The germline V gene encodes CDR1 MNHEY and CDR2 SVGAGI. This CDR3 has 14 amino acids. DNA of the CDR3: TGTGCCAGCAGTTACTCGGGACAGACCTACGAGCAGTACTTC. Protein sequence: CASSYSGQTYEQYF.

This clone is a singleton in its sample. The V and J genes are TRBV11-2 and TRBJ1-4; possible D gene TRBD1, 5 bases. CDR3 size: 15 residues. The V and J ends lost 4 bases and 7 bases respectively, with 16 bases between them. Germline CDR1 reads SGHAT; CDR2 reads FQNNGV. This chain's CDR3 is CASSSHSIQGEKLFF. CDR3 bases: TGTGCCAGCAGCTCCCACAGTATCCAGGGTGAAAAACTGTTTTTT.

This clone has only a few counts. V gene TRBV18 combines with J gene TRBJ1-5, with D perhaps matching TRBD1 (6 bases). This CDR3 contains 13 residues. V was clipped by 8 bases and J by 3 bases, with 11 bases between them. Germline V CDR1 and CDR2: KGHSH, LQKENI. This CDR3 reads CASRRTVNQPQHF. The CDR3, as DNA: TGTGCCAGCCGCCGGACAGTCAATCAGCCCCAGCATTTT. Full variable domain (outside the CDR3, taken from reference TRBV18 and TRBJ1-5): NAGVMQNPRHLVRRRGQEARLRCSPMKGHSHVYWYRQLPEEGLKFMVYLQKENIIDESGMPKERFSAEFPKEGPSILRIQQVVRGDSAAYFCASRRTVNQPQHFGDGTRLSIL.

The rearrangement joins TRBV9 to TRBJ2-1; D might be TRBD2 (7 bases). The CDR3 contains 18 residues. Trimming removed 3 bases at V and 4 bases at J, with 23 bases between. Germline lookup yields CDR1 SGDLS and CDR2 YYNGEE. The CDR3 nucleotides read TGTGCCAGCAGCGGCCCCCGTGCGACGGGGGGCCCATACAATGAGCAGTTCTTC. Translation gives CASSGPRATGGPYNEQFF.

The chain combines TRBV30 with TRBJ1-1; no reliable D call. Trimming pared 1 base from V and 8 bases from J, leaving 8 bases between. Per the germline V gene, CDR1 is GTSNPN and CDR2 is SVGIG (reference sequence). The CDR3 has 11 amino acids. The CDR3 here is CAWSGAREAFF. In nucleotides, the CDR3 is TGTGCCTGGAGTGGGGCACGAGAAGCTTTCTTT.

The chain employs TRBV7-9 and TRBJ2-1; maybe TRBD2 (6 bases). V gave up 8 bases and J gave up 9 bases, with 17 bases separating them. The CDR3 length is 13 residues. Germline V lookup: CDR1 SEHNR, CDR2 FQNEAQ (reference sequence). CDR3 sequence (DNA): TGTGCCAGCTTAACGTTGTCGGGGGTTGAGCAGTTCTTC. Translation gives CASLTLSGVEQFF. Based on the CDR3 plus reference TRBV7-9 and TRBJ2-1, the full variable domain is DTGVSQNPRHKITKRGQNVTFRCDPISEHNRLYWYRQTLGQGPEFLTYFQNEAQLEKSRLLSDRFSAERPKGSFSTLEIQRTEQGDSAMYLCASLTLSGVEQFFGPGTRLTVL.

To note about this clone: The sample has other DNA sequences that encode this CDR3 too. The chain combines TRBV27 with TRBJ2-2, with 9 bases that match TRBD1. The CDR3 covers 15 residues. CDR1 MNHEY and CDR2 SMNVEV come from the germline V gene (reference sequence). The junction had 4 bases not matched to a gene; V was cut back by 3 bases and J by 5 bases. The DNA of the CDR3 is TGTGCCAGCAGTTTGGGACAGGGACGTACCGGGGAGCTGTTTTTT. This encodes CASSLGQGRTGELFF.

The chain has TRBV5-6 and TRBJ1-1, with 7 bases lining up with TRBD1. The CDR3 extends over 13 amino acids. V lost 2 bases, J lost 3 bases, and 1 base stayed unmatched. Germline V gene lookup returns CDR1 SGHDT and CDR2 YYEEEE. CDR3 coding DNA: TGTGCCAGCAGCTTCGACAGGGACACTGAAGCTTTCTTT. Its protein is CASSFDRDTEAFF.

The chain couples TRBV30 to TRBJ2-1; 8 nucleotides agree with TRBD1. Germline trimming cut 1 base from V and 6 bases from J; bases unmatched to any gene: 5. This CDR3 has 14 amino acids. Germline V gene data show CDR1 as GTSNPN and CDR2 as SVGIG (reference sequence). As DNA, the CDR3 is TGTGCCTGGAGTGCAAGGGGACAGGCCAATGAGCAGTTCTTC. Protein product: CAWSARGQANEQFF.

The V and J genes are TRBV19 and TRBJ2-1; 9 bases fit TRBD2. The CDR3 is made up of 15 amino acids. Germline CDR1 LNHDA, CDR2 SQIVND (reference sequence). The V segment lost 6 bases and the J segment 0 bases; nucleotides outside the gene matches: 3. DNA of the CDR3: TGTGCCAGTAGCCTACTAGCGGGCTCCTACAATGAGCAGTTCTTC. Protein sequence: CASSLLAGSYNEQFF.

J is TRBJ1-5 and V is TRBV7-8; 8 bases line up with TRBD1. The germline V gene encodes CDR1 SGHVS and CDR2 FQNEAQ. The CDR3 extends over 14 amino acids. V dropped 4 bases and J dropped 6; count of bases not matched to a gene: 5. CDR3: CASSSQGAGQPQHF. CDR3 coding DNA: TGTGCCAGCAGCTCCCAGGGGGCAGGTCAGCCCCAGCATTTT.

The chain has TRBV28 and TRBJ2-2; 7 bases agree with TRBD2. The CDR3 is 16 amino acids. CDR1 is MDHEN and CDR2 is SYDVKM in the germline V gene. With 1 base clipped from V and 4 bases from J, the junction kept 6 bases outside the gene matches. As DNA, the CDR3 is TGTGCCAGCAGTTTATCACCTAGCGGAGGCACCGGGGAGCTGTTTTTT. It encodes CASSLSPSGGTGELFF.

Remarks on this clone: Other DNA sequences in the sample encode the same CDR3. V is TRBV5-1 and J is TRBJ2-7; 8 bases align to TRBD1. The germline gives CDR1 SGHRS, CDR2 YFSETQ. CDR3 size: 15 residues. The V gene end was trimmed by 4 bases and the J gene end by 0 bases; junction bases not matched to a gene: 6. CDR3 region: CASSLGQGFSYEQYF. In nucleotides, the CDR3 is TGCGCCAGCAGCCTTGGACAGGGATTCTCCTACGAGCAGTACTTC.

The CDR3 is CASSPDLAGYTQYF. The CDR3 DNA sequence: TGTGCCAGCAGCCCCGACCTAGCGGGATATACGCAGTATTTT. The chain links TRBV2 to TRBJ2-3; the match to TRBD2 covers 9 bases. CDR1 SNHLY and CDR2 FYNNEI come from the germline V gene. The CDR3 has 14 residues. Germline trimming cut 6 bases from V and 7 bases from J; bases unmatched to any gene: 8.

This chain links TRBV11-1 with TRBJ1-3; TRBD1 is a possible D gene (6 bases). The V and J ends lost 3 bases and 4 bases respectively, with 13 bases between them. Germline V CDR1 and CDR2: SGHAT, FQDESV (reference sequence). The CDR3 runs 15 residues. CDR3 residues: CASSLTGWYGNTIYF. CDR3 nucleotide sequence: TGTGCCAGCAGCTTGACAGGATGGTACGGAAACACCATATATTTT.

The chain joins TRBV18 to TRBJ2-1, with 8 bases fitting TRBD2. In germline, CDR1 is KGHSH, CDR2 LQKENI. V gave up 3 bases and J gave up 4 bases; unmatched junction bases: 5. The CDR3 has 15 residues. Here the CDR3 DNA reads TGTGCCAGCTCACCCGTGTTAGCGGGGTACAATGAGCAGTTCTTC. This gives the protein CASSPVLAGYNEQFF.

The chain combines TRBV10-2 with TRBJ2-7; no definite D call. This CDR3 has 16 residues. The germline V gene encodes CDR1 WSHSY and CDR2 SAAADI. V dropped 0 bases and J dropped 2 bases, with 14 bases sitting between them. The CDR3 loop is CASSESSLTSAYEQYF. The DNA of the CDR3 is TGCGCCAGCAGTGAGTCGAGTCTTACTTCGGCCTACGAGCAGTACTTC.

The chain uses TRBV27 and TRBJ1-5; D is possibly TRBD1 (6 bases). This CDR3 is 18 amino acids long. CDR1 is MNHEY, CDR2 SMNVEV, per germline (reference sequence). V was pared by 5 bases and J by 6 bases, with 26 bases between. CDR3 in amino acids: CASSPEIGQKHWTQPQHF. CDR3 DNA: TGTGCCAGCAGTCCCGAGATAGGACAGAAACATTGGACTCAGCCCCAGCATTTT.

The genes are TRBV6-6 and TRBJ2-3; possible D gene TRBD1, 6 bases. V shed 4 bases and J shed 2 bases, with 10 bases lying between them. Germline CDR1 and CDR2: MNHNY and SVGAGI (reference sequence). The CDR3 loop spans 14 amino acids. This CDR3 reads CASSSGTFTDTQYF. CDR3 DNA sequence: TGTGCCAGCAGTTCCGGGACATTCACAGATACGCAGTATTTT.

The chain couples TRBV28 to TRBJ2-7; 8 bases are a match to TRBD1. Germline CDR1 reads MDHEN; CDR2 reads SYDVKM. J gave up 13 bases and V 4 bases, and 6 bases lay outside the gene matches. This CDR3 comprises 11 residues. The CDR3 is CASSSPDRVYF. CDR3 nucleotides: TGTGCCAGCAGTTCTCCGGACAGGGTCTACTTC.

V and J are TRBV30 and TRBJ2-2; weak D call: TRBD2 (5 bases). Per germline, CDR1 GTSNPN and CDR2 SVGIG (reference sequence). V was pared by 0 bases and J by 7 bases, with 9 bases between. This CDR3 has 13 amino acids. Here the CDR3 reads CAWSVEGIGELFF. The CDR3 nucleotides read TGTGCCTGGAGTGTAGAGGGTATCGGGGAGCTGTTTTTT.